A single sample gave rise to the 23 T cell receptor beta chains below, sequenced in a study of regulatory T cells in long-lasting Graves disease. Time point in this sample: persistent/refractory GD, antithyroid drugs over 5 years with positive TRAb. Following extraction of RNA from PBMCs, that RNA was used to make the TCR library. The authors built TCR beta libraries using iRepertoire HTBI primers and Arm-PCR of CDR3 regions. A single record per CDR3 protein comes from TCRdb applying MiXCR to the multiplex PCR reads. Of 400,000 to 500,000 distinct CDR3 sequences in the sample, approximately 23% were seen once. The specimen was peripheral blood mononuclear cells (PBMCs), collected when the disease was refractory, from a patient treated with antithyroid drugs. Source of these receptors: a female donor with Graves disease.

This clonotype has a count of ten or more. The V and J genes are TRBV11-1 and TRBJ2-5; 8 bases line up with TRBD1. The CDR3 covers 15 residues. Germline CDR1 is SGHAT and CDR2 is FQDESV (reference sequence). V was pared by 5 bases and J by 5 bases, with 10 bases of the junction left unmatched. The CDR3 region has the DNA TGTGCCAGCAGCCTCCTCTCAGGGGGCAGGGAGACCCAGTACTTC. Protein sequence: CASSLLSGGRETQYF.

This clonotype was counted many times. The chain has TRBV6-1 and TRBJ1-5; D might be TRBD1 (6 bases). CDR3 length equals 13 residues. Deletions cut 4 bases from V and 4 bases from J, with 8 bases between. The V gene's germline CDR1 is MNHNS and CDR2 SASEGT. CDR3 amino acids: CASSVTGNQPQHF. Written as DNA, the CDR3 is TGTGCCAGCAGTGTAACAGGGAATCAGCCCCAGCATTTT.

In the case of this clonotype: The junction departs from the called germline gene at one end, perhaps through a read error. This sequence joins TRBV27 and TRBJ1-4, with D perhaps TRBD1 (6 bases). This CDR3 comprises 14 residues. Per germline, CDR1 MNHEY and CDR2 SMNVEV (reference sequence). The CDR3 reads CASSFQGLGEKLLF. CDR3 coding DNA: TGTGCCAGCAGTTTTCAGGGGCTGGGTGAAAAACTGCTTTTT.

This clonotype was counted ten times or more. The CDR3 nucleotides are TGTGCCAGCAGTAGAACGGGACTAGCCTACGAGCAGTACTTC. Amino acids: CASSRTGLAYEQYF. The V and J genes are TRBV28 and TRBJ2-7; the match to TRBD2 covers 8 bases. Germline V gene sequence: CDR1 MDHEN, CDR2 SYDVKM. The CDR3 totals 14 residues. V lost 5 bases, J lost 2 bases, and 5 bases stayed unmatched. The complete variable domain, with remaining parts taken from reference TRBV28 and TRBJ2-7, reads DVKVTQSSRYLVKRTGEKVFLECVQDMDHENMFWYRQDPGLGLRLIYFSYDVKMKEKGDIPEGYSVSREKKERFSLILESASTNQTSMYLCASSRTGLAYEQYFGPGTRLTVT.

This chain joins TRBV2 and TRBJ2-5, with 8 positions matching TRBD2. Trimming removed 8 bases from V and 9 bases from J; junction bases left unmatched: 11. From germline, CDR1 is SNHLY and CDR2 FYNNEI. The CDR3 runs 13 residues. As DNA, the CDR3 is TGTGCCAGCGGGTCGGGAGGGCCCAAGGCCCAGTACTTC. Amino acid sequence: CASGSGGPKAQYF.

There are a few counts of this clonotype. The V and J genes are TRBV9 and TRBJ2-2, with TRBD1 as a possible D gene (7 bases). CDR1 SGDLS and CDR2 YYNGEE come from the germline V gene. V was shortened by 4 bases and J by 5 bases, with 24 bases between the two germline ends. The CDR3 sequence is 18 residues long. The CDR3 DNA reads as TGTGCCAGCAGCCCCCGAAGGGGGGACAGCCTGAATACCGGGGAGCTGTTTTTT. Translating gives CASSPRRGDSLNTGELFF. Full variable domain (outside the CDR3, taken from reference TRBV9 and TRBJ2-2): DSGVTQTPKHLITATGQRVTLRCSPRSGDLSVYWYQQSLDQGLQFLIQYYNGEERAKGNILERFSAQQFPDLHSELNLSSLELGDSALYFCASSPRRGDSLNTGELFFGEGSRLTVL.

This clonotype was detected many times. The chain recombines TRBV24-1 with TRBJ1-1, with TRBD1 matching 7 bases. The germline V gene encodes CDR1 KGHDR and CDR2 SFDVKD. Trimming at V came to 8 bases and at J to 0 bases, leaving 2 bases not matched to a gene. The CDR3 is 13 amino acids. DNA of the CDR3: TGTGCCACCAATGGGACAGTGAACACTGAAGCTTTCTTT. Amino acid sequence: CATNGTVNTEAFF.

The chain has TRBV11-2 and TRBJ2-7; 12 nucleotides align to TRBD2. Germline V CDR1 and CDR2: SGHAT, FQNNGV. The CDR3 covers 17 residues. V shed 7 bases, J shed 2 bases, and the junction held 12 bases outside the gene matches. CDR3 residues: CASTVTSGSYTTYEQYF. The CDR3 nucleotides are TGTGCCAGCACCGTGACTAGCGGGAGCTACACTACCTACGAGCAGTACTTC. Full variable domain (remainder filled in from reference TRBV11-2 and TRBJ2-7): EAGVAQSPRYKIIEKRQSVAFWCNPISGHATLYWYQQILGQGPKLLIQFQNNGVVDDSQLPKDRFSAERLKGVDSTLKIQPAKLEDSAVYLCASTVTSGSYTTYEQYFGPGTRLTVT.

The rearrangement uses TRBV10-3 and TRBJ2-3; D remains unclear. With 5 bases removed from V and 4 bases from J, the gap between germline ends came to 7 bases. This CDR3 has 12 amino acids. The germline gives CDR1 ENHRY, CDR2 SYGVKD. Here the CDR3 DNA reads TGTGCCATCAGTATCGGAGCAGATACGCAGTATTTT. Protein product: CAISIGADTQYF.

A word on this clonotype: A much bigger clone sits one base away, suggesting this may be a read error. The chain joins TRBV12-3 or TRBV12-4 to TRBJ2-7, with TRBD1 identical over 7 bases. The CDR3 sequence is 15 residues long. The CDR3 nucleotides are TGTGCCAACAGTTTCGGGGACAGTAGCTCCTACGAGCAGTACTTC. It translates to CANSFGDSSSYEQYF.

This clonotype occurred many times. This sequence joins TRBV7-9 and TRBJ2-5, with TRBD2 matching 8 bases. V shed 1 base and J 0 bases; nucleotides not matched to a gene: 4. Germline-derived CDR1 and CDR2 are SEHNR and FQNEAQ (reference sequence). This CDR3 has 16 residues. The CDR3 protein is CASSLGSGAYQETQYF. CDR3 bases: TGTGCCAGCAGCTTAGGTAGCGGGGCCTACCAAGAGACCCAGTACTTC.

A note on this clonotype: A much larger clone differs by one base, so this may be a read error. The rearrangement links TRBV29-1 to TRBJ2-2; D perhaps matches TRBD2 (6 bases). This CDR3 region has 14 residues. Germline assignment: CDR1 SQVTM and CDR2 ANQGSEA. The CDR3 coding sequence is TGCAGCGTTGAATTGGTGGGCAACACCGGGGGGCTGTTTTTT. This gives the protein CSVELVGNTGGLFF.

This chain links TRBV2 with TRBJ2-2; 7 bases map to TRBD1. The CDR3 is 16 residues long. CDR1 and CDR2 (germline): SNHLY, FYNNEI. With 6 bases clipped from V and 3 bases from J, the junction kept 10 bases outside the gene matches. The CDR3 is CASSPLTGKDTGELFF. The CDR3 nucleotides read TGTGCCAGCAGCCCACTGACAGGGAAAGACACCGGGGAGCTGTTTTTT.

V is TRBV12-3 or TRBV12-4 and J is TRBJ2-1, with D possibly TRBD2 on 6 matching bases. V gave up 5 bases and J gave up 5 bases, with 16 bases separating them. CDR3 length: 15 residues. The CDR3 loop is CASSRSGTFNNEQFF. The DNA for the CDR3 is TGTGCCAGCAGTCGTTCCGGGACTTTTAACAATGAGCAGTTCTTC.

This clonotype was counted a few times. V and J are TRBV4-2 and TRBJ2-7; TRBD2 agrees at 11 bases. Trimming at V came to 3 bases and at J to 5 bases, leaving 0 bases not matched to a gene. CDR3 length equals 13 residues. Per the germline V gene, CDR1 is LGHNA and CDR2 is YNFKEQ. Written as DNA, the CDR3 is TGTGCCAGCAGCCAGGGACTAGCGGACGAGCAGTACTTC. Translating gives CASSQGLADEQYF.

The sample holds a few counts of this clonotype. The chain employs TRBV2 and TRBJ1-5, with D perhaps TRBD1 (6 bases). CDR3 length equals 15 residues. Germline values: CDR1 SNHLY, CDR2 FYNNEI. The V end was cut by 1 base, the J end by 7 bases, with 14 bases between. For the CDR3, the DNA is TGTGCCAGCAGTGAAGTTCTGGGGGCTCTCCAGCCCCAGCATTTT. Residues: CASSEVLGALQPQHF.

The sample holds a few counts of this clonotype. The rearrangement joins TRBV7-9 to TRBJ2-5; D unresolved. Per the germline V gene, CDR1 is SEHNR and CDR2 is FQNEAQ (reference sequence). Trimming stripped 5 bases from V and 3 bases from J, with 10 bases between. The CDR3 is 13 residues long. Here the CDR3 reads CASSRGPEETQYF. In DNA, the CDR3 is TGTGCCAGCAGCCGTGGACCTGAAGAGACCCAGTACTTC.

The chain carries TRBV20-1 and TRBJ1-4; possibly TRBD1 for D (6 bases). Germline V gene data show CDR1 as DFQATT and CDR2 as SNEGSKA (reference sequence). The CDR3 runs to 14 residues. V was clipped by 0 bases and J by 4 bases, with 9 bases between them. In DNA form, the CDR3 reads TGCAGTGCTAGAGAGGTACAGGGTAATGAAAAACTGTTTTTT. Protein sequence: CSAREVQGNEKLFF.

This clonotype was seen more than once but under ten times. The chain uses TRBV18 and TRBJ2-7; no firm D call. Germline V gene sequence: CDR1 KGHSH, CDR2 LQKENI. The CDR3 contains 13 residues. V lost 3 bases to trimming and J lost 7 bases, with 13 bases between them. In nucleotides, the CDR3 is TGTGCCAGCTCACCCGAGAGAGGTGTTGAGCAGTACTTC. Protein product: CASSPERGVEQYF.

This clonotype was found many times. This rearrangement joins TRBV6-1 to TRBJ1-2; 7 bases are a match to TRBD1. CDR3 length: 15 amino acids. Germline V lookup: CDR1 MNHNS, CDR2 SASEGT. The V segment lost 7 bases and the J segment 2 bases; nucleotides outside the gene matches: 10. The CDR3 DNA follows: TGTGCCAGCACCGATAGTGGGACAGCAAACTATGGCTACACCTTC. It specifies CASTDSGTANYGYTF.

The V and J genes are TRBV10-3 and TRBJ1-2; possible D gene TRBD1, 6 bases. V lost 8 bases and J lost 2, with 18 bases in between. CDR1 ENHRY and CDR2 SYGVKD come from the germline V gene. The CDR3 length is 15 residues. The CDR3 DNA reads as TGTGCCATCCGATGGGGGGGCAGCGACAACTATGGCTACACCTTC. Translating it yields CAIRWGGSDNYGYTF.

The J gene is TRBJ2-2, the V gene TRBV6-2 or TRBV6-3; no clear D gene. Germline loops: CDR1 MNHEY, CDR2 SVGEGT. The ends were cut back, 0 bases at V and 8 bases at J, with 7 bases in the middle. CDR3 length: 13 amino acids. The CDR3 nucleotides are TGTGCCAGCAGTTACTCGGCCGCTGGGGAGCTGTTTTTT. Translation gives CASSYSAAGELFF.

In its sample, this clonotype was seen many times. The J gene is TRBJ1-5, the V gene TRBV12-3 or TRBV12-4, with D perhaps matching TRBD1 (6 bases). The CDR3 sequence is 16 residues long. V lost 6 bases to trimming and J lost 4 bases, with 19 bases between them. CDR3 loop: CASSPTQGMGNQPQHF. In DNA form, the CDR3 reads TGTGCCAGCAGCCCAACCCAGGGGATGGGAAATCAGCCCCAGCATTTT.